What follows are 29 T cell receptor beta chains derived from one specimen sequenced in a study of T cells in Graves' hyperthyroidism and ophthalmopathy. RNA transcripts served as the template for amplifying TCR beta CDR3 regions. First-round RT-PCR with HTBI primers amplified the TCR CDR3 region. One entry per CDR3 protein, called by TCRdb with MiXCR from the multiplex PCR reads. Among 500,000 to 550,000 distinct CDR3 sequences listed, 15% to 20% were seen once. The source material was blood. These receptor sequences come from a man aged 35-49 years with Graves' ophthalmopathy.

This clonotype has just a few counts. This chain links TRBV12-3 or TRBV12-4 with TRBJ1-6; no definite D call. CDR3 length: 15 residues. The V end lost 2 bases, the J end lost 6 bases, and 11 bases lay between the germline ends. CDR3 amino acids: CASSLQARSNSPLHF. The DNA of the CDR3 is TGTGCCAGCAGTTTACAGGCCAGAAGTAATTCACCCCTCCACTTT.

The chain couples TRBV10-3 to TRBJ2-7, with D uncertain. Germline V CDR1 and CDR2: ENHRY, SYGVKD. Trimming removed 6 bases from V and 7 bases from J, with 16 bases in between. The CDR3 is 13 amino acids. The CDR3 reads CAIRPGVGREQYF. The CDR3 DNA sequence: TGTGCCATCAGGCCTGGGGTCGGACGGGAGCAGTACTTC.

In its sample, this clonotype was seen many times. The CDR3 region is CASSSHTDTQYF. The CDR3 DNA reads as TGTGCCAGCAGCTCCCACACAGATACGCAGTATTTT. The rearrangement links TRBV3-1 to TRBJ2-3; D not resolved. With 5 bases removed from V and 2 bases from J, the gap between germline ends came to 5 bases. The CDR3 totals 12 residues. Germline CDR1 and CDR2: LGHDT and YNNKEL (reference sequence).

This clonotype has ten or more counts. Here the CDR3 reads CASSRERRTEAFF. As DNA, the CDR3 is TGCGCCAGCTCCCGGGAGAGGAGGACTGAAGCTTTCTTT. This chain connects TRBV5-1 to TRBJ1-1; no definite D call. Between the trimmed V and J ends, which lost 7 bases and 5 bases, there was a span of 15 bases. CDR1 SGHRS and CDR2 YFSETQ come from the germline V gene. This CDR3 comprises 13 residues. Full variable domain (remainder filled in from reference TRBV5-1 and TRBJ1-1): KAGVTQTPRYLIKTRGQQVTLSCSPISGHRSVSWYQQTPGQGLQFLFEYFSETQRNKGNFPGRFSGRQFSNSRSEMNVSTLELGDSALYLCASSRERRTEAFFGQGTRLTVV.

This clonotype came up a few times. The chain recombines TRBV7-9 with TRBJ2-2, with TRBD1 matching 12 bases. J lost 1 base, V lost 7 bases, and 4 bases had no gene match. The CDR3 has 16 amino acids. In germline, CDR1 is SEHNR, CDR2 FQNEAQ (reference sequence). In DNA, the CDR3 is TGTGCCAGCACCGGGACAGGGGGCAGGAACACCGGGGAGCTGTTTTTT. Translated, it gives CASTGTGGRNTGELFF.

This chain connects TRBV19 to TRBJ1-3; D uncertain. V was cut by 7 bases and J by 0 bases, with 7 bases left in between. The CDR3 spans 13 residues. The germline gives CDR1 LNHDA, CDR2 SQIVND (reference sequence). In DNA, the CDR3 is TGTGCCAGTAAGGAGTTCTCTGGAAACACCATATATTTT. It translates to CASKEFSGNTIYF.

This clonotype has ten or more counts. The J gene is TRBJ1-1, the V gene TRBV4-1; no clear D gene. CDR3 size: 13 residues. V was clipped by 0 bases and J by 10 bases, with 12 bases between them. CDR1 is MGHRA and CDR2 is YSYEKL in the germline V gene. This CDR3 is CASSQDVKTVAFF. CDR3 coding DNA: TGCGCCAGCAGCCAAGATGTAAAGACCGTAGCTTTCTTT.

This clonotype was seen more than once but under ten times. The V call is TRBV20-1, the J call TRBJ1-5; no clear D. CDR1 and CDR2 from the germline V gene are DFQATT and SNEGSKA (reference sequence). CDR3 size: 15 residues. V lost 3 bases to trimming and J lost 1 base, with 13 bases between them. The CDR3, as DNA: TGCAGTGCTAGGCTTACGGGATTAAGCAATCAGCCCCAGCATTTT. Protein: CSARLTGLSNQPQHF.

A note on this clonotype: An end of the junction differs from the germline gene, which may be a read error. The V gene is TRBV12-3 or TRBV12-4, the J gene TRBJ2-7, with TRBD2 matching over 13 bases. The CDR3 spans 14 residues. CDR3 in amino acids: CASSRTSGSYEQCF. CDR3 nucleotides: TGTGCCAGCAGTCGGACTAGCGGGAGTTACGAGCAGTGCTTC.

The V call is TRBV4-1, the J call TRBJ1-2, with 7 nucleotides matching TRBD1. Germline CDR1 and CDR2: MGHRA and YSYEKL. J lost 4 bases, V lost 2 bases, and 10 bases had no gene match. CDR3 size: 16 residues. CDR3 region: CASSQTLQGTGYGYTF. DNA for the CDR3: TGCGCCAGCAGCCAAACACTACAGGGGACTGGCTATGGCTACACCTTC.

This sequence joins TRBV11-3 and TRBJ2-7, with TRBD2 matching over 13 bases. Germline V gives CDR1 SGHNT, CDR2 YENEEA. V shed 3 bases, J shed 4 bases, and the junction held 9 bases outside the gene matches. This CDR3 contains 17 residues. Here the CDR3 reads CASSLAPTSGGRYEQYF. The CDR3 DNA reads as TGTGCCAGCAGCTTGGCCCCGACTAGCGGGGGGAGATACGAGCAGTACTTC.

V usage is TRBV5-1 and J usage is TRBJ2-7; 7 nucleotides match TRBD2. The CDR3 is made up of 14 amino acids. Germline assignment: CDR1 SGHRS and CDR2 YFSETQ. Trimming cost V 6 bases and J 2 bases; bases outside gene matches: 8. The CDR3 is CASTPAGDPYEQYF. CDR3 in DNA: TGCGCCAGCACCCCGGCGGGGGACCCCTACGAGCAGTACTTC.

V and J are TRBV6-1 and TRBJ2-1; 7 bases fit TRBD2. With 4 bases clipped from V and 4 bases from J, the junction kept 10 bases outside the gene matches. The CDR3 has 16 residues. Germline CDR1 and CDR2: MNHNS and SASEGT. CDR3 sequence reads: CASSGVSGLLYNEQFF. The DNA for the CDR3 is TGTGCCAGCAGTGGGGTTTCGGGACTACTATACAATGAGCAGTTCTTC.

The chain uses TRBV20-1 and TRBJ1-1; D not resolved. CDR1 DFQATT and CDR2 SNEGSKA come from the germline V gene (reference sequence). This CDR3 has 13 residues. Trimming pared 3 bases from V and 1 base from J, leaving 9 bases between. The CDR3 bases are TGCAGTGCTAGGGGGTATGGGAACACTGAAGCTTTCTTT. This codes for CSARGYGNTEAFF.

This clonotype was counted ten times or more. J is TRBJ2-7 and V is TRBV28; perhaps D is TRBD1 or TRBD2 (5 bases each). Between the trimmed V and J ends, which lost 3 bases and 2 bases, there was a span of 11 bases. The CDR3 spans 14 residues. CDR1 and CDR2 from the germline V gene are MDHEN and SYDVKM. The CDR3 bases are TGTGCCAGCAGTTTCGGGGCGGCCACCTACGAGCAGTACTTC. Its protein is CASSFGAATYEQYF.

Details on this clonotype: The junction does not match germline at one end; this may be a read error. The V and J genes are TRBV9 and TRBJ1-2; the match to TRBD1 covers 9 bases. The V gene's germline CDR1 is SGDLS and CDR2 YYNGEE. This CDR3 contains 20 residues. CDR3 bases: TGTGTCAGCAGCGCCTCCGTACGTACTAGTCCCGGGACAGGGCTTGGGGGCTACACCTTC. This codes for CVSSASVRTSPGTGLGGYTF.

About this clonotype itself: A read error may explain this, as a much larger clone is one base away. The CDR3, as DNA: TGTGTCAGCAGCTTTCCCCCCCGAGTAGAGACCCAGTACTTC. It codes for CVSSFPPRVETQYF. The V call is TRBV7-9, the J call TRBJ2-5; no definite D call. Germline CDR1 is SEHNR and CDR2 is FQNEAQ (reference sequence). The CDR3 runs 14 residues.

This chain uses TRBV29-1 with TRBJ2-7; D unresolved. There are 12 residues in the CDR3. Germline V gene data show CDR1 as SQVTM and CDR2 as ANQGSEA. Trimming removed 0 bases from V and 2 bases from J, with 5 bases in between. CDR3 DNA sequence: TGCAGCGTTGAAGACAGGACCTACGAGCAGTACTTC. It yields the protein CSVEDRTYEQYF.

This clonotype has more than one count but fewer than ten. This chain links TRBV7-2 with TRBJ1-4; 7 bases match TRBD1. Unmatched junction bases numbered 13, after V lost 9 bases and J lost 6 bases. Germline V CDR1 and CDR2: SGHTA, FQGNSA. The CDR3 runs to 15 residues. The CDR3 is CASSATGAKDEKLFF. The CDR3 DNA is TGTGCCAGTAGTGCAACAGGGGCGAAGGATGAAAAACTGTTTTTT. Filled out from reference TRBV7-2 and TRBJ1-4, the complete variable domain reads GAGVSQSPSNKVTEKGKDVELRCDPISGHTALYWYRQSLGQGLEFLIYFQGNSAPDKSGLPSDRFSAERTGGSVSTLTIQRTQQEDSAVYLCASSATGAKDEKLFFGSGTQLSVL.

This clonotype was recorded at least ten times. The CDR3 nucleotides read TGCGCCAGCAGCTTGGAAGCGGGAGGGATAGATACGCAGTATTTT. It encodes CASSLEAGGIDTQYF. V gene TRBV5-1 combines with J gene TRBJ2-3; 10 nucleotides line up with TRBD2. CDR3 size: 15 residues. Per germline, CDR1 SGHRS and CDR2 YFSETQ. V shed 0 bases, J shed 5 bases, and the junction held 3 bases outside the gene matches. Combining the CDR3 with reference TRBV5-1 and TRBJ2-3 gives the whole variable domain KAGVTQTPRYLIKTRGQQVTLSCSPISGHRSVSWYQQTPGQGLQFLFEYFSETQRNKGNFPGRFSGRQFSNSRSEMNVSTLELGDSALYLCASSLEAGGIDTQYFGPGTRLTVL.

This clonotype was counted a few times. The chain has TRBV9 and TRBJ2-2, with D perhaps TRBD1 (5 bases). CDR1 and CDR2 (germline): SGDLS, YYNGEE. The CDR3 extends over 14 amino acids. V lost 4 bases and J 7 bases, leaving 14 bases between the germline ends. The CDR3 loop reads CASSPTTGVGELFF. The CDR3 DNA sequence: TGTGCCAGCAGCCCAACCACAGGTGTCGGGGAGCTGTTTTTT.

This clonotype was seen at least ten times. V and J are TRBV28 and TRBJ2-7; D may be TRBD2 (6 bases). Looked up from germline, CDR1 is MDHEN and CDR2 is SYDVKM. This CDR3 has 15 amino acids. Trimming removed 7 bases from V and 5 bases from J, with 21 bases in between. CDR3: CASNAPRLGSHEQYF. CDR3 DNA: TGTGCCAGCAACGCACCGAGACTAGGTAGCCACGAGCAGTACTTC.

The chain employs TRBV6-2 or TRBV6-3 and TRBJ1-1; D is ambiguous. V lost 2 bases and J 5 bases, leaving 12 bases between the germline ends. The CDR3 has 14 residues. Germline CDR1 is MNHEY and CDR2 is SVGEGT. CDR3: CASSYTPSGTEAFF. In DNA form, the CDR3 reads TGTGCCAGCAGTTACACCCCTAGCGGTACTGAAGCTTTCTTT.

The chain joins TRBV6-1 to TRBJ1-2, with no clear D. This CDR3 region has 14 residues. The ends were cut back, 1 base at V and 1 base at J, with 7 bases in the middle. CDR1 MNHNS and CDR2 SASEGT come from the germline V gene. The CDR3 protein is CASSEGALNYGYTF. The CDR3 DNA sequence: TGTGCCAGCAGTGAAGGTGCGCTTAACTATGGCTACACCTTC.

This chain connects TRBV11-3 to TRBJ2-5, with unresolved D. The V and J ends lost 6 bases and 7 bases respectively, with 15 bases between them. CDR3 size: 13 residues. Germline-derived CDR1 and CDR2 are SGHNT and YENEEA. As DNA, the CDR3 is TGTGCCAGCAGTCCCGACCAACTCGGGACCCAGTACTTC. It is translated as CASSPDQLGTQYF. The whole variable domain, filled in from reference TRBV11-3 and TRBJ2-5, reads EAGVVQSPRYKIIEKKQPVAFWCNPISGHNTLYWYLQNLGQGPELLIRYENEEAVDDSQLPKDRFSAERLKGVDSTLKIQPAELGDSAVYLCASSPDQLGTQYFGPGTRLLVL.

The chain joins TRBV2 to TRBJ1-3; TRBD1 might be the D (5 bases). V dropped 8 bases and J dropped 16 bases, with 24 bases sitting between them. The germline V gene encodes CDR1 SNHLY and CDR2 FYNNEI. The CDR3 runs to 13 residues. The CDR3: CASSGTSGKLLYF. The CDR3 nucleotides are TGTGCCAGCTCTGGGACTAGCGGGAAACTCCTGTATTTT.

This clonotype occurred many times. The genes are TRBV3-1 and TRBJ2-1; TRBD2 might be the D (7 bases). V lost 0 bases and J 6 bases, leaving 12 bases between the germline ends. CDR1 LGHDT and CDR2 YNNKEL come from the germline V gene (reference sequence). This CDR3 is built from 15 residues. The CDR3 coding sequence is TGTGCCAGCAGCCAAGATCTTAGGGGGGGCAATGAGCAGTTCTTC. This gives the protein CASSQDLRGGNEQFF.

The sample holds many counts of this clonotype. The V gene is TRBV20-1, the J gene TRBJ2-5; the D call may be TRBD1 or TRBD2 (5 bases each). The CDR3 loop spans 15 amino acids. Germline lookup yields CDR1 DFQATT and CDR2 SNEGSKA (reference sequence). CDR3 sequence (DNA): TGCTCAGTAACCTACGCCAGGGAGCGGCCGGAGACCCAGTACTTC. It translates to CSVTYARERPETQYF.

This clonotype has just a few counts. This chain uses TRBV7-9 with TRBJ2-1; 9 positions match TRBD2. Germline CDR1 reads SEHNR; CDR2 reads FQNEAQ (reference sequence). V gave up 7 bases and J gave up 2 bases; unmatched junction bases: 6. This CDR3 has 15 residues. The CDR3 here is CASTDSGGPYNEQFF. CDR3 nucleotide sequence: TGTGCCAGCACCGATAGCGGGGGACCCTACAATGAGCAGTTCTTC. Based on the CDR3 plus reference TRBV7-9 and TRBJ2-1, the full variable domain is DTGVSQNPRHKITKRGQNVTFRCDPISEHNRLYWYRQTLGQGPEFLTYFQNEAQLEKSRLLSDRFSAERPKGSFSTLEIQRTEQGDSAMYLCASTDSGGPYNEQFFGPGTRLTVL.